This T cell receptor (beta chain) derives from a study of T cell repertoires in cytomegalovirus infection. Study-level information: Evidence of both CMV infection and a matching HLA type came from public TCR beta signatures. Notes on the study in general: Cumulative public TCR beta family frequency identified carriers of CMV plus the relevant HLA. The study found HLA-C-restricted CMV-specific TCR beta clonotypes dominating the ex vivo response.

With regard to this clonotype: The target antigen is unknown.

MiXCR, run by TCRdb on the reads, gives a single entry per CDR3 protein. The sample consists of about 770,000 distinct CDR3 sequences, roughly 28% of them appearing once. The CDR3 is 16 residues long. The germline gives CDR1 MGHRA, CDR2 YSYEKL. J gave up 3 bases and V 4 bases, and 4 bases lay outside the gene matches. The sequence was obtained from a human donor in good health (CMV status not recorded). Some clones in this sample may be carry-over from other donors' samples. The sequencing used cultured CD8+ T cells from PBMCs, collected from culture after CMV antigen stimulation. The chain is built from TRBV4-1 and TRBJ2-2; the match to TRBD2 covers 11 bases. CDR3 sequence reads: CASSRQLAGDTGELFF. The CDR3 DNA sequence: TGCGCCAGCAGCCGCCAACTAGCGGGGGACACCGGGGAGCTGTTTTTT.